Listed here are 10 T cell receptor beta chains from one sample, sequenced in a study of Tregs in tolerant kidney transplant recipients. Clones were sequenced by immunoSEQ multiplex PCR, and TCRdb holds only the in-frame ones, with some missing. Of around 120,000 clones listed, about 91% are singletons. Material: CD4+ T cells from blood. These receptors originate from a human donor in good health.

The CDR3 DNA sequence: TGTGCCAGCAGCCAAGCTCCGGGACTCGGGATAGGGCAGTACTTC. Translating it yields CASSQAPGLGIGQYF. The V call is TRBV4-2, the J call TRBJ2-7; a weak D match, TRBD2 (6 bases). Germline V CDR1 and CDR2: LGHNA, YNFKEQ. V lost 1 base and J lost 9, with 19 bases in between. The length of the CDR3 is 15 residues.

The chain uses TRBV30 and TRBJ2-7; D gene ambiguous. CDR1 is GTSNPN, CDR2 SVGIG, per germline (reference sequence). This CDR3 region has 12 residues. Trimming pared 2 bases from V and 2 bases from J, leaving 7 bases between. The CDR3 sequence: CAWSSGPYEQYF. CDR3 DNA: TGTGCCTGGAGTTCCGGTCCCTACGAGCAGTACTTC.

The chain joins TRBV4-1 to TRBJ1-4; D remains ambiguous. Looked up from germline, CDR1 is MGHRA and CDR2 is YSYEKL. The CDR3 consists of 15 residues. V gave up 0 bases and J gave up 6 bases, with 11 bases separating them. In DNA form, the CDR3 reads TGCGCCAGCAGCCAAGAGGGTGCTTTTTATGAAAAACTGTTTTTT. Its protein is CASSQEGAFYEKLFF.

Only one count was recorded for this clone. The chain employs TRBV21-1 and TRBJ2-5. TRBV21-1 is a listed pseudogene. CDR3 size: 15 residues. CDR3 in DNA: TGTGCCAGCAACCCTCCGGCAGGTTTAGGGGAGACCCAGTACTTC. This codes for CASNPPAGLGETQYF.

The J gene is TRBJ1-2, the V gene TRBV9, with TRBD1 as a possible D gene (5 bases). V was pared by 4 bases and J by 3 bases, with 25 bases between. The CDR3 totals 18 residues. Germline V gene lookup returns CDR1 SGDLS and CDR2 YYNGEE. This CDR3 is CASSRSEGPQRGYYGYTF. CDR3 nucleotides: TGTGCCAGCAGCCGTTCGGAAGGGCCACAGAGGGGATACTATGGCTACACCTTC. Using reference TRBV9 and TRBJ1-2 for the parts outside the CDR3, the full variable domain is DSGVTQTPKHLITATGQRVTLRCSPRSGDLSVYWYQQSLDQGLQFLIQYYNGEERAKGNILERFSAQQFPDLHSELNLSSLELGDSALYFCASSRSEGPQRGYYGYTFGSGTRLTVV.

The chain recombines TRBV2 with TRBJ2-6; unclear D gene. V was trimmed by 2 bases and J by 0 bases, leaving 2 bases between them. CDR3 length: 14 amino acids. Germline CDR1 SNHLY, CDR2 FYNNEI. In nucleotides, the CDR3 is TGTGCCAGCAGTGAACGCTCTGGGGCCAACGTCCTGACTTTC. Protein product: CASSERSGANVLTF.

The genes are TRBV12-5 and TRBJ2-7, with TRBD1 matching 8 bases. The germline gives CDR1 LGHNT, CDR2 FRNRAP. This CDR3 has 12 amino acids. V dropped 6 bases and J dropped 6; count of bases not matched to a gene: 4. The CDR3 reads CASGRQGFEQYF. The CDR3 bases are TGTGCTAGTGGGAGACAGGGGTTCGAGCAGTACTTC.

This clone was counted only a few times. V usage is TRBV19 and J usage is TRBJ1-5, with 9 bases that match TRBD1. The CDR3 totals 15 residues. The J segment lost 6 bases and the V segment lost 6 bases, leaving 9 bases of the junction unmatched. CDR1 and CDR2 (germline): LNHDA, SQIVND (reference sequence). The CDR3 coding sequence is TGTGCCAGTAGCCCATTACAGGGGGCCGCTCAGCCCCAGCATTTT. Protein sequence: CASSPLQGAAQPQHF.

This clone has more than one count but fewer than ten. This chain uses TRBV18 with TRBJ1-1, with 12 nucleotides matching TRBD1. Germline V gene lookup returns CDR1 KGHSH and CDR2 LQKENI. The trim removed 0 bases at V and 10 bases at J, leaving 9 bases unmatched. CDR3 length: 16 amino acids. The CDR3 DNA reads TGTGCCAGCTCACCACCGGGGGGGACAGGGGGCCGCTCAGCTTTCTTT. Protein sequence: CASSPPGGTGGRSAFF.

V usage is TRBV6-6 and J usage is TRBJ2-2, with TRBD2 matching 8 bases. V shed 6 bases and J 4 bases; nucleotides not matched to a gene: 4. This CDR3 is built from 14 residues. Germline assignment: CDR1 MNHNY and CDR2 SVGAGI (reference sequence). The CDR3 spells CASRPSGSTGELFF. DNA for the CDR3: TGTGCCAGCAGACCCAGCGGGAGCACCGGGGAGCTGTTTTTT.